This TCR beta chain was captured in a study of T cells in Graves' hyperthyroidism and ophthalmopathy. General study findings and limits: Onset of ophthalmopathy came a median approximately 6.8 months after the model predicted it. Blood also showed most of the thyroid clonotypes that were expanded above 0.001.

CDR3 size: 13 residues. CDR1 is LGHNA and CDR2 is YNFKEQ in the germline V gene. To note about this clonotype: Antigen: not known. This clone may be a read error of a much larger clone one base away.

RNA transcripts yielded amplified TCR beta CDR3 regions. The HTBI primer set was used in a first-round RT-PCR of the TCR CDR3. One entry per CDR3 protein results from TCRdb running MiXCR on the multiplex PCR reads. Altogether about 130,000 distinct CDR3 sequences are present, 22% being singletons, with the ten largest covering around 70%. The source is a woman aged 45-65 years with Graves' hyperthyroidism that later progressed to Graves' ophthalmopathy. The chain employs TRBV4-2 and TRBJ2-3; no reliable D call. The sequencing sample was made of blood. CDR3 amino acids: CASREGVSDTRYF. Written as DNA, the CDR3 is TGTGCCAGCAGGGAAGGAGTATCAGATACGCGGTATTTT.